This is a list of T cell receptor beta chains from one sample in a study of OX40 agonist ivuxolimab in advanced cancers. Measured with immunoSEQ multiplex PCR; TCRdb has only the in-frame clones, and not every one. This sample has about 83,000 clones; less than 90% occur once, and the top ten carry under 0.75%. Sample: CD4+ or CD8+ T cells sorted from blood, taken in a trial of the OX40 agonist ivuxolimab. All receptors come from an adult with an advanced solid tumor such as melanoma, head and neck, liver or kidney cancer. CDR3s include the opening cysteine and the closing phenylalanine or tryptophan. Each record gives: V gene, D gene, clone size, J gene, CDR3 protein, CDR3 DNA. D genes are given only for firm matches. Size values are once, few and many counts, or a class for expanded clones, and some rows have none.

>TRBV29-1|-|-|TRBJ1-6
CSVRSAYNSPLHF
TGCAGCGTTCGGAGTGCCTATAATTCACCCCTCCACTTT
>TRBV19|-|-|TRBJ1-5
CASSALINQPQHF
TGTGCCAGTAGTGCCTTGATCAATCAACCCCAGCATTTT
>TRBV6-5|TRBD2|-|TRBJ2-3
CASRLAGGLDTQYF
TGTGCCAGCAGACTAGCGGGGGGGCTCGATACGCAGTATTTT
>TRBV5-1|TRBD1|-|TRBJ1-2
CASSLGGTGDGYTF
TGCGCCAGCAGCTTGGGAGGGACAGGGGATGGCTACACCTTC
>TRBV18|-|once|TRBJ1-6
CASSPDRTSSSYNSPLHF
TGTGCCAGCTCACCGGATAGAACGTCGAGCTCCTATAATTCACCCCTCCACTTT
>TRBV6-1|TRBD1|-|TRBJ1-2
CASTEVTGGYGYTF
TGTGCCAGCACCGAGGTGACAGGGGGCTATGGCTATACCTTC
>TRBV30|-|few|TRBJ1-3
CALGIGNTIYF
TGTGCCTTGGGGATTGGAAACACCATATATTTT
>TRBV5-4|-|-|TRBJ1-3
CASSLMGAGNTIYF
TGTGCCAGCAGCTTAATGGGCGCTGGAAACACCATATATTTT
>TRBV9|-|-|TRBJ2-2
CASSVGSRGAAAGELFF
TGTGCCAGCAGCGTAGGCTCAAGAGGGGCGGCGGCCGGGGAGCTGTTTTTT
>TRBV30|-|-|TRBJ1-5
CAWSGTDGNQPQHF
TGTGCCTGGAGCGGGACTGACGGGAATCAGCCCCAGCATTTT
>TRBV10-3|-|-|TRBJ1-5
CAISSGGSNQPQHF
TGTGCCATCAGTTCGGGAGGTAGCAATCAGCCCCAGCATTTT
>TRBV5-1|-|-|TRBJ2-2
CASSLDFTGELFF
TGCGCCAGCAGCTTGGACTTTACCGGGGAGCTGTTTTTT
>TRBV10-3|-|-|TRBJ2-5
CAIRAVGSEKETQYF
TGTGCCATTCGGGCCGTGGGCAGTGAGAAAGAGACCCAGTACTTC
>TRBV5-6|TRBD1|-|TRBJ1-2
CASSLSDRVDGYTF
TGTGCCAGCAGCTTGTCGGACAGGGTCGATGGCTACACCTTC
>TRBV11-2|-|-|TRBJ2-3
CASSFTGPTDTQYF
TGTGCCAGCAGCTTCACAGGACCTACAGATACGCAGTATTTT